Described below is a single TCR beta chain sequence and its context. Sequencing used immunoSEQ multiplex PCR; TCRdb keeps in-frame clones, though not all of them. In the table there are 62,000 or so clones, 87% of which are singletons. This specimen comes from a study of technical replicates of blood from several donors. The CDR3 is made up of 13 amino acids. The ends were cut back, 4 bases at V and 5 bases at J, with 9 bases in the middle. Germline loops: CDR1 SGHRS, CDR2 YFSETQ. The sequencing sample was made of PBMCs. The V and J genes are TRBV5-1 and TRBJ1-4, with D uncertain. The clonotype was recovered from a human donor in good health. Some clones in this sample may be carry-over from other donors' samples. The CDR3 loop is CASSPWSNEKLFF. In DNA, the CDR3 is TGCGCCAGCAGCCCCTGGAGCAATGAAAAACTGTTTTTT.